The source of this TCR beta chain is a study of blood T cell repertoires in COVID-19. About the study: Researchers got acute and convalescent COVID-19 samples from the United States, Italy and Spain.

The CDR3 has 17 residues. The germline V gene encodes CDR1 LGHNA and CDR2 YSLEER. The ends lost 5 bases at V and 0 bases at J; junction bases unmatched: 8. As originally analysed: Using reference gene primer amplification, nucleated cell counts were estimated. Assay used: immunoSEQ multiplex PCR; TCRdb lists only in-frame clones, some missing. V and J calls plus clone size are reproduced from that table; the DNA served to infer D and trimming. The repertoire includes fewer than 300,000 clones, 88% of them detected once, and about 0.99% sits in the top ten. The clonotype comes from a woman aged 40 to 50 who had recovered from COVID-19. The sequenced sample was peripheral blood. The chain links TRBV4-3 to TRBJ2-1; TRBD2 matches 9 bases. The CDR3 is CASSSGTSLSSYNEQFF. DNA for the CDR3: TGCGCCAGCAGCTCCGGGACTAGCTTAAGCTCCTACAATGAGCAGTTCTTC.